These 3 T cell receptor beta chains were sequenced from one sample in a study of T-cell memory formation after mild COVID-19. From the 5' RACE reads, TCRdb called clonotypes with MiXCR, one entry per CDR3 protein. This table holds tens of thousands of distinct CDR3 sequences, roughly 7% found once. The specimen was PBMCs or a T cell subset sorted from them (not recorded which). These receptors all come from a young man who had mild COVID-19 (a few samples of this study predate the infection). Cell type and time point are not known.

The chain is built from TRBV28 and TRBJ1-1, with D possibly matching TRBD1 (5 bases). Germline assignment: CDR1 MDHEN and CDR2 SYDVKM. CDR3 length: 11 amino acids. V was trimmed by 3 bases and J by 10 bases, leaving 9 bases between them. The chain's CDR3 is CASSFGGSAFF. The CDR3, as DNA: TGTGCCAGCAGTTTTGGGGGATCAGCTTTCTTT.

The V and J genes are TRBV12-3 or TRBV12-4 and TRBJ2-1; D remains ambiguous. Trimming removed 4 bases from V and 0 bases from J, with 10 bases in between. This CDR3 contains 15 residues. The CDR3: CASSSSTRSYNEQFF. DNA of the CDR3: TGTGCCAGCAGTTCGTCGACGCGCTCCTACAATGAGCAGTTCTTC.

In its sample, this clonotype was seen many times. V is TRBV7-9 and J is TRBJ2-3, with D perhaps matching TRBD1 or TRBD2 (5 bases each). In germline, CDR1 is SEHNR, CDR2 FQNEAQ (reference sequence). Deletions cut 5 bases from V and 2 bases from J, with 11 bases between. CDR3 length equals 14 residues. The CDR3 bases are TGTGCCAGCAGCCCGGGACGGACCACAGATACGCAGTATTTT. Amino acids: CASSPGRTTDTQYF.